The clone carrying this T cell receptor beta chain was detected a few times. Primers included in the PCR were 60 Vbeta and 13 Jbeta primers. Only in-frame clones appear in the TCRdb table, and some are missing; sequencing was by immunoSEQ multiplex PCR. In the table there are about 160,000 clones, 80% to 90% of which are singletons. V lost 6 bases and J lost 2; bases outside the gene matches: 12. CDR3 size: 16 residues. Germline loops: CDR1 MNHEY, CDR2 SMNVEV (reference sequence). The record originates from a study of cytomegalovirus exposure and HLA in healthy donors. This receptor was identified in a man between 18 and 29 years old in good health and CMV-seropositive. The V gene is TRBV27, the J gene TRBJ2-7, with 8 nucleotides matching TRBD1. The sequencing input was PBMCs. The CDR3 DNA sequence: TGTGCCAGCAGCCGAACCGGGACAGGCGTTCCCTACGAGCAGTACTTC. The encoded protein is CASSRTGTGVPYEQYF.